These 9 T cell receptor beta chains were sequenced from one sample in a study of blood T cell repertoires in COVID-19. Produced via immunoSEQ multiplex PCR; TCRdb's table is partial and in-frame only. The sample contains over 90,000 clones, more than 85% of which appear only once. The sample taken for sequencing was peripheral blood. The receptor set was obtained from a man aged 45-65 years with active or convalescent COVID-19.

V gene TRBV11-2 combines with J gene TRBJ2-3; TRBD2 agrees at 10 bases. The V gene end was trimmed by 2 bases and the J gene end by 1 base; junction bases not matched to a gene: 0. The CDR3 loop spans 15 amino acids. Germline V lookup: CDR1 SGHAT, CDR2 FQNNGV. CDR3 residues: CASSLTSGGTDTQYF. As DNA, the CDR3 is TGTGCCAGCAGCTTAACTAGCGGGGGCACAGATACGCAGTATTTT.

V usage is TRBV7-2 and J usage is TRBJ1-2, with a possible D match to TRBD1 (5 bases). CDR3 length: 13 residues. The ends were cut back, 1 base at V and 4 bases at J, with 7 bases in the middle. Germline V gene lookup returns CDR1 SGHTA and CDR2 FQGNSA. CDR3 region: CASSLDRTYGYTF. The CDR3 nucleotides read TGTGCCAGCAGCTTAGACAGGACCTATGGCTACACCTTC.

The chain has TRBV7-2 and TRBJ2-5, with TRBD1 as a possible D gene (6 bases). V was clipped by 3 bases and J by 5 bases, with 10 bases between them. This CDR3 is 13 amino acids long. The germline CDR1 and CDR2 sequences are SGHTA and FQGNSA. In DNA, the CDR3 is TGTGCCAGCAGCTTTGGGGGCCTGGAGACCCAGTACTTC. This encodes CASSFGGLETQYF.

CDR3 bases: TGTGCCAGTAGTATAGCGGCAGGGTGGGATCAGCCCCAGCATTTT. Encoded protein: CASSIAAGWDQPQHF. The genes are TRBV19 and TRBJ1-5; D perhaps matches TRBD1 (5 bases). CDR1 and CDR2 (germline): LNHDA, SQIVND (reference sequence). The CDR3 spans 15 residues. V gave up 1 base and J gave up 5 bases, with 12 bases separating them.

The V gene is TRBV5-1, the J gene TRBJ2-7; TRBD1 is a possible D gene (5 bases). CDR1 is SGHRS, CDR2 YFSETQ, per germline. The length of the CDR3 is 14 residues. The V end was cut by 4 bases, the J end by 0 bases, with 11 bases between. In DNA, the CDR3 is TGCGCCAGCAGCGTAAACCAGGGCTCCTACGAGCAGTACTTC. This encodes CASSVNQGSYEQYF.

The J gene is TRBJ1-2, the V gene TRBV7-2, with 8 bases matching TRBD1. Germline V lookup: CDR1 SGHTA, CDR2 FQGNSA. J was trimmed by 3 bases and V by 5 bases; bases with no gene match: 2. This CDR3 contains 13 residues. CDR3 nucleotide sequence: TGTGCCAGCAGCCAGGGACAGGACTATGGCTACACCTTC. Translating it yields CASSQGQDYGYTF.

The chain combines TRBV5-4 with TRBJ2-7; D perhaps matches TRBD1 (5 bases). Germline values: CDR1 SGHNT, CDR2 YYREEE (reference sequence). Trimming removed 4 bases at V and 3 bases at J, with 8 bases between. This CDR3 has 12 amino acids. The CDR3 bases are TGTGCCAGCAGCATGGACAACTACGAGCAGTACGTC. The encoded protein is CASSMDNYEQYV.

This chain joins TRBV25-1 and TRBJ2-1; unclear D gene. Per the germline V gene, CDR1 is MGHDK and CDR2 is SYGVNS. Trimming cost V 2 bases and J 0 bases, with 8 bases left between them. The CDR3 totals 15 residues. CDR3 DNA: TGTGCCAGCAGTGAAGTGGCGGCCTCCTACAATGAGCAGTTCTTC. Translating gives CASSEVAASYNEQFF.

V gene TRBV6-5 combines with J gene TRBJ2-2, with TRBD2 matching over 9 bases. This CDR3 contains 15 residues. The J segment lost 4 bases and the V segment lost 7 bases, leaving 7 bases of the junction unmatched. Germline V gene sequence: CDR1 MNHEY, CDR2 SVGAGI. CDR3 residues: CASKYSGGATGELFF. The DNA of the CDR3 is TGTGCCAGCAAGTATAGCGGGGGTGCCACCGGGGAGCTGTTTTTT.